Listed below are T cell receptor beta chains from one sample, sequenced in a study of blood T cell repertoires in COVID-19. Sequencing used immunoSEQ multiplex PCR; TCRdb keeps in-frame clones, though not all of them. Among 150,000 to 200,000 clones listed, over 80% were seen once. The sample consisted of PBMCs or T cells enriched from blood (not recorded which). The source is a man aged 70 or older who had been exposed to COVID-19. The CDR3 runs from the conserved cysteine through the conserved F or W. Each record gives: D gene, J gene, V gene, clone size, CDR3 protein, CDR3 DNA. The D gene is left open where the match is weak. Not every row has a clone size; where given, it reads once, few, many or a size class.

d_call: NA
j_call: TRBJ1-3
v_call: TRBV15
clone_size: NA
cdr3_aa: CATSRDRGANTIYF
cdr3_nt: TGTGCCACCAGCAGAGATCGGGGGGCGAACACCATATATTTT

d_call: TRBD2
j_call: TRBJ2-1
v_call: TRBV4-1
clone_size: NA
cdr3_aa: CASSRTSGRGDEQFF
cdr3_nt: TGCGCCAGCAGCCGTACTAGCGGGAGAGGGGATGAGCAGTTCTTC

d_call: TRBD2
j_call: TRBJ2-1
v_call: TRBV12-3/TRBV12-4
clone_size: NA
cdr3_aa: CASRRGSPLEQFF
cdr3_nt: TGTGCCAGCAGGCGGGGGTCCCCGTTAGAGCAGTTCTTC

d_call: NA
j_call: TRBJ1-4
v_call: TRBV5-1
clone_size: NA
cdr3_aa: CASSSTGQNDEKLFF
cdr3_nt: TGCGCCAGCAGCTCAACGGGACAAAATGATGAAAAACTGTTTTTT

d_call: NA
j_call: TRBJ2-1
v_call: TRBV5-8
clone_size: once
cdr3_aa: CASSLTGAEQFF
cdr3_nt: TGTGCCAGCAGCTTAACCGGAGCGGAGCAGTTCTTC

d_call: NA
j_call: TRBJ1-1
v_call: TRBV11-3
clone_size: NA
cdr3_aa: CASSHGTEAFF
cdr3_nt: TGTGCCAGCAGCCACGGGACTGAAGCTTTCTTT

d_call: NA
j_call: TRBJ1-1
v_call: TRBV19
clone_size: NA
cdr3_aa: CASSPRQTEAFF
cdr3_nt: TGTGCCAGTAGTCCCAGACAGACTGAAGCTTTCTTT

d_call: NA
j_call: TRBJ2-1
v_call: TRBV19
clone_size: NA
cdr3_aa: CASSIAAGSYNEQFF
cdr3_nt: TGTGCCAGTAGTATAGCGGCGGGCTCCTACAATGAGCAGTTCTTC

d_call: TRBD1
j_call: TRBJ2-3
v_call: TRBV27
clone_size: NA
cdr3_aa: CASSSGQGLTDTQYF
cdr3_nt: TGTGCCAGCAGTTCTGGACAGGGGCTCACAGATACGCAGTATTTT

d_call: TRBD1
j_call: TRBJ1-6
v_call: TRBV9
clone_size: NA
cdr3_aa: CASSTTGNNSPLHF
cdr3_nt: TGTGCCAGCAGCACGACAGGGAACAATTCACCCCTCCACTTT

d_call: TRBD2
j_call: TRBJ2-1
v_call: TRBV7-9
clone_size: NA
cdr3_aa: CASSRLLAFSYNEQFF
cdr3_nt: TGTGCCAGCAGCCGCCTACTAGCGTTCTCCTACAATGAGCAGTTCTTC

d_call: TRBD1
j_call: TRBJ1-1
v_call: TRBV11-3
clone_size: few
cdr3_aa: CASSSGQGSAEAFF
cdr3_nt: TGTGCCAGCAGCTCGGGACAGGGTTCGGCTGAAGCTTTCTTT

d_call: TRBD2
j_call: TRBJ2-7
v_call: TRBV5-4
clone_size: NA
cdr3_aa: CASSFYSGASYEQYF
cdr3_nt: TGTGCCAGCAGTTTCTATAGCGGGGCCTCCTACGAGCAGTACTTC

d_call: NA
j_call: TRBJ2-7
v_call: TRBV28
clone_size: NA
cdr3_aa: CASSLQGKYEQYF
cdr3_nt: TGTGCCAGCAGTTTACAGGGGAAGTACGAGCAGTACTTC

d_call: NA
j_call: TRBJ2-1
v_call: TRBV7-2
clone_size: NA
cdr3_aa: CASSPLTLFGEQFF
cdr3_nt: TGTGCCAGCAGCCCCTTGACTCTCTTTGGCGAGCAGTTCTTC

d_call: TRBD1
j_call: TRBJ1-6
v_call: TRBV3-1/TRBV3-2
clone_size: NA
cdr3_aa: CASSRQSDRVSPLHF
cdr3_nt: TGTGCCAGCAGCAGACAATCCGACAGGGTTTCACCCCTCCACTTT

d_call: TRBD2
j_call: TRBJ2-7
v_call: TRBV5-4
clone_size: NA
cdr3_aa: CASREREAYEQYF
cdr3_nt: TGTGCCAGCAGAGAGCGGGAGGCTTACGAGCAGTACTTC

d_call: NA
j_call: TRBJ1-6
v_call: TRBV6-5
clone_size: NA
cdr3_aa: CASGGGRERAPLHF
cdr3_nt: TGTGCCAGCGGGGGGGGACGGGAAAGGGCCCCCCTCCACTTT

d_call: TRBD2
j_call: TRBJ2-4
v_call: TRBV20-1
clone_size: NA
cdr3_aa: CSASKREGFENIQYF
cdr3_nt: TGCAGTGCTAGTAAACGGGAGGGCTTCGAAAACATTCAGTACTTC

d_call: TRBD2
j_call: TRBJ2-7
v_call: TRBV5-5
clone_size: NA
cdr3_aa: CASRESAGGPSYEQYF
cdr3_nt: TGTGCCAGCAGGGAGTCAGCGGGAGGCCCCTCCTACGAGCAGTACTTC

d_call: NA
j_call: TRBJ1-3
v_call: TRBV19
clone_size: NA
cdr3_aa: CASKLDRHSGNTIYF
cdr3_nt: TGTGCCAGTAAATTGGACAGACACTCTGGAAACACCATATATTTT

d_call: TRBD2
j_call: TRBJ2-3
v_call: TRBV5-4
clone_size: NA
cdr3_aa: CASSLQTSGPHPSTDTQYF
cdr3_nt: TGTGCCAGCAGCTTGCAGACTAGCGGGCCCCACCCCAGCACAGATACGCAGTATTTT

d_call: TRBD1
j_call: TRBJ2-1
v_call: TRBV7-9
clone_size: NA
cdr3_aa: CASSSYRDRVGEQFF
cdr3_nt: TGTGCCAGCAGCTCCTACCGGGACAGGGTGGGGGAGCAGTTCTTC

d_call: TRBD2
j_call: TRBJ2-7
v_call: TRBV10-3
clone_size: NA
cdr3_aa: CAISESHRTSGGAMEQYF
cdr3_nt: TGTGCCATCAGTGAGTCGCATAGAACTAGCGGGGGGGCGATGGAGCAGTACTTC

d_call: NA
j_call: TRBJ2-2
v_call: TRBV7-2
clone_size: NA
cdr3_aa: CASSSWLSGIANTGELFF
cdr3_nt: TGTGCCAGCAGCTCCTGGCTTTCGGGGATCGCGAACACCGGGGAGCTGTTTTTT

d_call: NA
j_call: TRBJ2-2
v_call: TRBV5-4
clone_size: NA
cdr3_aa: CASSLVSGNTGELFF
cdr3_nt: TGTGCCAGCAGTCTTGTGTCGGGGAACACCGGGGAGCTGTTTTTT

d_call: NA
j_call: TRBJ2-5
v_call: TRBV4-1
clone_size: NA
cdr3_aa: CASSPTGEETQYF
cdr3_nt: TGCGCCAGCAGCCCGACGGGAGAAGAGACCCAGTACTTC

d_call: NA
j_call: TRBJ1-3
v_call: TRBV3-1/TRBV3-2
clone_size: NA
cdr3_aa: CASSQDKRDSGNTIYF
cdr3_nt: TGTGCCAGCAGCCAAGATAAGCGGGACTCTGGAAACACCATATATTTT

d_call: NA
j_call: TRBJ1-2
v_call: TRBV14
clone_size: NA
cdr3_aa: CASSQTGFYGYTF
cdr3_nt: TGTGCCAGCAGCCAAACAGGTTTCTATGGCTACACCTTC

d_call: NA
j_call: TRBJ2-7
v_call: TRBV19
clone_size: NA
cdr3_aa: CASTSQGGPYEQYF
cdr3_nt: TGTGCCAGTACCTCCCAGGGGGGCCCCTACGAGCAGTACTTC

d_call: TRBD2
j_call: TRBJ2-1
v_call: TRBV4-1
clone_size: NA
cdr3_aa: CASSQAPGGRVSNEQFF
cdr3_nt: TGCGCCAGCAGCCAAGCGCCGGGCGGGAGGGTCTCCAATGAGCAGTTCTTC

d_call: NA
j_call: TRBJ1-1
v_call: TRBV9
clone_size: NA
cdr3_aa: CASSVTAGSPEAFF
cdr3_nt: TGTGCCAGCAGCGTAACAGCAGGGTCCCCTGAAGCTTTCTTT

d_call: TRBD1
j_call: TRBJ1-4
v_call: TRBV28
clone_size: NA
cdr3_aa: CASSFSPGQGNEKLFF
cdr3_nt: TGTGCCAGCAGTTTTTCCCCCGGACAGGGAAATGAAAAACTGTTTTTT